Listed below are T cell receptor beta chains from one sample, sequenced in a study of T cells after yellow fever vaccination. TCRdb redid the calling of the 5' RACE reads with MiXCR, one entry per CDR3 protein. The repertoire holds some 500,000 distinct CDR3 sequences, less than 15% seen once, with over 11% in the top ten. The starting material was PBMCs, obtained on the day of the yellow fever booster vaccination. These receptors were collected from a man in his thirties or forties who received the YFV17D yellow fever vaccine. Both conserved end residues are part of each CDR3. Size is stated for part of the rows, as once, few or many counts, or as a class when the clone is expanded.

CDR3	V	J	size
CASSLGLAGGPIGEQFF	TRBV5-1	TRBJ2-1	few
CASSSWTSSGVGETQYF	TRBV27	TRBJ2-5	few
CASSAGLAGVDEQFF	TRBV9	TRBJ2-1	-
CARSFGSGGGDTQYF	TRBV18	TRBJ2-3	-
CASSQPRNEQFF	TRBV7-8	TRBJ2-1	-
CASSYDGRGSYEQYF	TRBV6-5	TRBJ2-7	-
CASSGGTSQFF	TRBV6-2/TRBV6-3	TRBJ2-1	-
CAISFSSGNNEQFF	TRBV10-3	TRBJ2-1	-
CSARPMSRGEQFF	TRBV20-1	TRBJ2-1	-
CASSTGGSTDTQYF	TRBV5-1	TRBJ2-3	-
CASSLGGKRIDTQYF	TRBV7-3	TRBJ2-3	-
CASSGDSTKGWNSPLHF	TRBV9	TRBJ1-6	-
CASSRTGTSPGEQFF	TRBV7-2	TRBJ2-1	-
CASSQFFGSTTDTQYF	TRBV3-1	TRBJ2-3	-
CASSLWTSGSYEQYF	TRBV7-2	TRBJ2-7	-
CASSLAGGRGNEQFF	TRBV28	TRBJ2-1	few
CASSSPGTSGRYEQFF	TRBV7-9	TRBJ2-1	-